This T cell receptor beta chain originates from a study of cytomegalovirus exposure and HLA in healthy donors. Overall study findings and caveats: In a later analysis, at a false discovery rate of 0.05, 15,000 to 20,000 TCR beta sequences were associated with HLA alleles.

V was clipped by 5 bases and J by 7 bases, with 22 bases between them. The CDR3 spans 17 residues. The germline gives CDR1 SGHDT, CDR2 YYEEEE. This PCR relied on a set of 60 Vbeta primers and 13 Jbeta primers. TCRdb's copy holds only in-frame clones and misses some; the assay was immunoSEQ multiplex PCR. The sample contains around 140,000 clones, approximately 80% of which appear only once. Concerning this clone itself: Its antigen is as yet unknown.

Sequences were obtained from PBMCs. This chain connects TRBV5-6 to TRBJ1-6; D possibly corresponds to TRBD1 (5 bases). The receptor comes from a male donor in good health and CMV-seropositive. The DNA for the CDR3 is TGTGCCAGCAGTCTTGGGTGGCAGGGAGGAGGCAATTCACCCCTCCACTTT. Protein product: CASSLGWQGGGNSPLHF.